This entry features one TCR beta chain sequence. This clone's antigen is unknown. No much larger clonotype is one base removed from it; base qualities were not supplied. CD4+ T-LGLL patients were recruited from hematology units in Padova (Italy), Helsinki (Finland) and Shinshu (Japan). Depending on what sample material was available, patient samples were either unselected PBMC or bead-purified CD4+, CD4+CD8+, CD57+ or CD56+ fractions. Somatic STAT5B mutation profiles obtained by deep amplicon sequencing of the same DNA used for patient TCRbeta data were integrated with the patient TCRbeta data. All TCR-sequenced material derived from peripheral blood: patient blood samples and healthy donor buffy coats. Ficoll-Hypaque gradient centrifugation was used to isolate peripheral blood mononuclear cells. The Gentra Puregene Cell and Tissue kit was used for genomic DNA extraction, and quantification was performed on a Qubit 2.0 fluorometer.

The immunoSEQ assay at survey resolution was applied to genomic DNA for sequencing of TCRbeta rearrangements. Regarding the original processing steps: Clonotypes above 5% of the repertoire were treated as putative leukemic clones, yielding roughly 60 across 25 to 35 patients. In the TCR sequencing data, the lowest productive clonotype frequency that could be detected was 2.59 x 10-5. Analyses included only productive TCRbeta rearrangements, meaning complete and in-frame sequences. Simpson clonality, calculated in the immunoSEQ Analyzer version 3.0, was used as the measure of sample clonality. Clones were binned by frequency as very rare, small, medium, large (1-20%) or hyperexpanded (>20%). Generation probabilities were estimated with OLGA 1.2.3, V-gene circos plots were made with VDJtools, specificities were looked up in VDJdb, and CDR3 motifs were identified with GLIPH. What TCRdb holds here is the immuneACCESS table cut down to in-frame rearrangements. Part of the clones is not present; checked against another copy, under half of the missing clones reflect an unresolved V gene, and the others are unexplained. The V and J calls and clone size come from that table; D and trimming were worked out from the DNA. The sample records around 5,000 clones, almost 90% of which are singletons. The ten largest clones add up to approximately 71% of the sample.

The data stem from a study of STAT5B mutations in CD4+ large granular lymphocyte leukemia (dated by TCRdb to the early 2020s). In terms of the full investigation: When cryopreserved patient cells were available, CD8+ cells were first depleted, and selection with anti-CD4 microbeads was then performed. Flow cytometry on FACSCanto II or FACSVerse showed that the purified fractions were more than 95% pure among lymphocytes. TCRbeta repertoires of CD4+ T-cell large granular lymphocyte leukemia patients were compared with those of healthy blood donors. What the study reported, not specific to this receptor: The sources of patient cells varied, and only 6 or 7 CD4-sorted patient samples were included in the clonality comparison with healthy controls. The data were not HLA-matched, and the relatively small sample size could explain the higher clonality seen in CD4+ compared with CD8+ T-LGLL. Each patient's main leukemic clonotypes were private, but roughly a quarter of these clonotypes showed up at low frequency in the non-leukemic repertoires of other patients. TRBV06-family usage was enriched among the top patient clones (8/27) compared with healthy controls (2/35). Compared with healthy CD4+ repertoires, CD4-sorted patient repertoires appeared more clonal, and this difference remained even after the putative leukemic clones were removed.

Spanning cysteine to phenylalanine, the CDR3 consists of 17 amino acids. The retained sequence is limited to the CDR3, 51 bases, with the frame set at the first base. V lost 3 bases and J lost 2 bases, and the count of bases not matched to a germline gene is 6. From a lookup of the germline V gene, CDR1 and CDR2 are SGHNT and YENEEA. Sequences were obtained from PBMCs. The rearranged chain carries TRBV11-3 and TRBJ2-5, with 13 central nucleotides matching TRBD2. This receptor was obtained from a middle-aged man with CD4+ T-cell large granular lymphocyte leukemia. The nucleotides are TGTGCCAGCAGCTTGGGACTAGCGGGGCTATCGCAAGAGACCCAGTACTTC. Protein translation: CASSLGLAGLSQETQYF.